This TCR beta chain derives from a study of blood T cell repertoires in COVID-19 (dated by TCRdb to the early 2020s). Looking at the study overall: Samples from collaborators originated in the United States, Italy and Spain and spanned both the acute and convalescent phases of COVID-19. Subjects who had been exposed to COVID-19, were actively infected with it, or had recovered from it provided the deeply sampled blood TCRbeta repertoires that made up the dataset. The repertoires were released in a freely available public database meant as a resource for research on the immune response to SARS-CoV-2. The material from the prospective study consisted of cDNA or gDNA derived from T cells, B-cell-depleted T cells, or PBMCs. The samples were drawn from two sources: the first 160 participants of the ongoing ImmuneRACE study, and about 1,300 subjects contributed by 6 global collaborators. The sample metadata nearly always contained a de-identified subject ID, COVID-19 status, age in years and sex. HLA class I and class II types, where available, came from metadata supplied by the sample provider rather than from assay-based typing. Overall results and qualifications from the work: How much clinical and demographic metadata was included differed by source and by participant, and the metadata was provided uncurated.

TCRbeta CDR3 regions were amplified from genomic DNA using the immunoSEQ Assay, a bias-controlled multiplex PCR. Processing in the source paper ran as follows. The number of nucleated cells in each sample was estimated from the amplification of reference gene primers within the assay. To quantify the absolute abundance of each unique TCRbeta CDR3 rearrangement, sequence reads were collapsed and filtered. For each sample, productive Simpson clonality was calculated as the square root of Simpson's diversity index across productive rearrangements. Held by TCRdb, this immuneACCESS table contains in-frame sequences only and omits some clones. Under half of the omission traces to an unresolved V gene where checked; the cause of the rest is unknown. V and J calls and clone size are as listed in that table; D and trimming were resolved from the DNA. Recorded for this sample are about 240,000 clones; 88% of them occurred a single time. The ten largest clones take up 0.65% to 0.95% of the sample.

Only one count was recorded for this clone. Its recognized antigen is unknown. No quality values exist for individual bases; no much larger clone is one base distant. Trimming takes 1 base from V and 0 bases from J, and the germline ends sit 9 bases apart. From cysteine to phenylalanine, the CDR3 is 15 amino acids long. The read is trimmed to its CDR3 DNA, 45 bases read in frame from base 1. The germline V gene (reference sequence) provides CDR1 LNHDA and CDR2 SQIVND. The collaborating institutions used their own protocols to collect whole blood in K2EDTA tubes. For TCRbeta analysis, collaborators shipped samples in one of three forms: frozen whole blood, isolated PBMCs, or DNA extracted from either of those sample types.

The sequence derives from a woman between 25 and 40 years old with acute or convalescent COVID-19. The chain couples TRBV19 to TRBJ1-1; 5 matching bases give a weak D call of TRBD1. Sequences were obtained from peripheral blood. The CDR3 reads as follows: CASSIGGALNTEAFF. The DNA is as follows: TGTGCCAGTAGTATAGGTGGGGCCTTGAACACTGAAGCTTTCTTT.